This T cell receptor beta chain appears in the sequencing data of a study of post-analysis software for immune sequencing data. Study-wide context: Relapsing-remitting, secondary progressive and progressive-relapsing multiple sclerosis were all included among the disease courses.

Study observations and caveats: Higher frequency in patients than in controls was seen for five TRBV segments, with TRBV5-6, TRBV5-1 and TRBV20-1 among them.

cDNA libraries for TCR beta contained unique molecular identifiers. TCRdb reprocessed the PCR reads via MiXCR and lists one record per CDR3 protein. Here the sample spans roughly 650,000 distinct CDR3 sequences, approximately 59% being singletons. The CDR3 loop spans 13 amino acids. Germline CDR1 is SNHLY and CDR2 is FYNNEI. As for this clonotype: The antigen is undetermined. Compared with germline, one end of the junction differs, possibly owing to a read error.

The receptor was isolated from a girl aged 2 to 10 with multiple sclerosis. V usage is TRBV2 and J usage is TRBJ2-3; TRBD1 aligns across 7 bases. Sequenced input: blood. CDR3 in DNA: TGCGCCACCCGGACAGGAGAGGCAGATACGCAGTATTTT. Translation gives CATRTGEADTQYF.